These 2 T cell receptor beta chains were sequenced from one sample in a study of vaccination and CD4 T cells after COVID-19. With the Oncomine TCR Beta short-read assay, DNA from cultured CD4+ T cells was sequenced. TCRdb redid the calling of the PCR reads with MiXCR, one entry per CDR3 protein. The sample yields some 17,000 distinct CDR3 sequences, around 43% seen once. These receptors have no known antigen. Documented treatment: approximately 9-day PBMC culture with coronavirus spike peptide pools or control peptides (ViraFEST assay). The sequencing used CD4+ T cells from blood, cultured in vitro, collected before SARS-CoV-2 vaccination. Source of these receptors: a human donor who received a COVID-19 vaccine.

The chain has TRBV6-1 and TRBJ1-1; possible D gene TRBD1, 6 bases. The V gene lost 0 bases and the J gene lost 2 bases, with 13 bases spanning the gap. This CDR3 region has 16 residues. In germline, CDR1 is MNHNS, CDR2 SASEGT. The CDR3 DNA reads TGTGCCAGCAGTGAAGCGTTCGGACAGTTCAACACTGAAGCTTTCTTT. Protein product: CASSEAFGQFNTEAFF.

This clonotype was counted only a few times. The chain couples TRBV2 to TRBJ2-5; 9 bases map to TRBD1. The J segment lost 4 bases and the V segment lost 3 bases, leaving 6 bases of the junction unmatched. Germline V gives CDR1 SNHLY, CDR2 FYNNEI. CDR3 length equals 15 residues. The CDR3 nucleotides are TGTGCCAGCAGTGAGGGAACAGGGGGCGCAGAGACCCAGTACTTC. Protein: CASSEGTGGAETQYF.